The clone carrying this T cell receptor beta chain was counted between two and nine times. The use of a sample-barcoded 5' primer and a J-beta primer mix characterized a second PCR of roughly 6 to 11 cycles. TCRdb reprocessed the 5' RACE reads with MiXCR, giving one entry per CDR3 protein. This sample has around 1.7 million distinct CDR3 sequences; 25% to 30% occur once, and the top ten carry approximately 7.7%. The source of the sample is a study of blood T cells in healthy people across ages. CDR3 length: 16 residues. V was pared by 0 bases and J by 8 bases, with 14 bases between. Germline V gene lookup returns CDR1 LGHDT and CDR2 YNNKEL (reference sequence).

The sequencing input was blood. The receptor was derived from a woman aged 25 to 45 in good health. The chain links TRBV3-1 to TRBJ2-6; a weak D match, TRBD1 (6 bases). This CDR3 reads CASSQDSRGWSNVLTF. The CDR3 nucleotides are TGTGCCAGCAGCCAAGATAGCAGGGGTTGGTCCAACGTCCTGACTTTC.